A selection of T cell receptor beta chains follows, all from one sample in a study of early T cells in non-severe SARS-CoV-2 infection. TCRdb itself ran the 5' RACE reads through MiXCR, one entry per CDR3 protein. In the table there are approximately 66,000 distinct CDR3 sequences, 9.5% to 15% of which are singletons. The source material was whole blood. The receptors were gathered from an adult who was a healthcare worker with PCR-confirmed SARS-CoV-2 infection or an uninfected control (not recorded which). The conserved cysteine and the conserved F or W are not part of the CDR3 here. The D gene is left open where the match is weak. Rows give clone size only sometimes, using once, few, many, or a class for an expanded clone.

v_call	j_call	d_call	clone_size	cdr3_aa
TRBV3-1	TRBJ1-2	-	few	ASSHPGTNYGYT
TRBV29-1	TRBJ2-7	-	few	SAQQGVEQY
TRBV5-6	TRBJ2-3	-	many	ASSLSTGRSTDTQY
TRBV9	TRBJ1-1	-	-	ASSVEDTNTEAF
TRBV11-2	TRBJ2-1	TRBD2	many	ASSRLAGNNEQF
TRBV5-6	TRBJ2-3	-	few	ASSQGLTSTDTQY
TRBV5-1	TRBJ2-7	TRBD2	-	ASSLKTSGSAYEQY
TRBV7-2	TRBJ1-5	-	few	ASSLGGYSNQPQH
TRBV5-1	TRBJ2-1	TRBD2	-	ASSLLLAGGMNEQF
TRBV29-1	TRBJ2-1	-	-	SVGRDLVNEQF
TRBV4-2	TRBJ2-7	-	many	ASSQGYGAEQY
TRBV6-2/TRBV6-3	TRBJ1-2	-	-	ASIGGYGYT
TRBV6-1	TRBJ2-1	TRBD2	-	ASSVAGASNEQF
TRBV11-2	TRBJ2-5	-	many	ASSSLQETQY
TRBV12-3/TRBV12-4	TRBJ1-2	-	many	ASNTGYGYT
TRBV7-8	TRBJ1-4	-	-	ASSLGGAANEKLF
TRBV4-3	TRBJ1-2	-	-	ASSQDIRQNAYGYT
TRBV6-6	TRBJ1-2	-	-	ASHPGTYHNYGYT
TRBV19	TRBJ2-2	TRBD2	few	ASNRLAGDTGELF
TRBV16	TRBJ1-2	-	few	ASSQSMGFNYGYT
TRBV5-4	TRBJ2-3	-	many	ASSLAGEDTQY
TRBV20-1	TRBJ1-1	-	medium-sized	SARDPGSGTEAF
TRBV7-3	TRBJ2-1	TRBD2	many	ASSLTLSAGDHNEQF
TRBV12-3/TRBV12-4	TRBJ1-3	-	many	ASSPSGNGNTIY
TRBV11-2	TRBJ1-5	-	few	ASSLDLNQPQH
TRBV29-1	TRBJ2-5	-	-	SVDRPEETQY
TRBV29-1	TRBJ2-3	TRBD1	-	SVEQGAADTQY
TRBV18	TRBJ2-3	-	-	ASSPPRATDTQY
TRBV5-5	TRBJ1-2	-	many	ASSLVQGLGEGYT